Given below is one TCR beta chain in context. Its antigen remains unknown. This entry belongs to a study of blood T cells in healthy people across ages. Study-level results: Observed TCR beta diversity showed a strong correlation with the percentage of naive T cells as measured by flow cytometry.

Through a sample-barcoded 5' primer and a J-beta primer mix, a second PCR was run for roughly 6 to 11 cycles. From the 5' RACE reads, TCRdb called clonotypes with MiXCR, one entry per CDR3 protein. The sample shows 790,000 or so distinct CDR3 sequences, 35% to 50% of them seen only once. This CDR3 contains 13 residues. The germline V gene encodes CDR1 DFQATT and CDR2 SNEGSKA (reference sequence). The sample was blood. This clonotype was obtained from an elderly man in good health. This chain joins TRBV20-1 and TRBJ2-5; D is perhaps TRBD1 (6 bases). The better agreement between TRBJ2-7 and the DNA end casts doubt on the J call. The CDR3 nucleotides are TGCAGTGCTTTACAGGGTTTTTCGGGCGAGCAGTACTTC. Translating gives CSALQGFSGEQYF.